This TCR beta chain was recorded in a study of response to subunit inactivated influenza vaccine. Study-level points and caveats: Each seasonal influenza vaccination, the authors suggested, recruits few new T cells.

On this clonotype: Its antigen remains unknown.

This CDR3 has 16 amino acids. Trimming removed 3 bases from V and 4 bases from J, with 18 bases in between. The germline CDR1 and CDR2 sequences are SGDLS and YYNGEE. TCRdb reprocessed the RT-PCR reads via MiXCR and lists one record per CDR3 protein. Of 590,000 or so distinct CDR3 sequences in the sample, roughly 15% were seen once. The sequence came from a man aged 50 or older who received an inactivated influenza vaccine. The sample was PBMCs from blood, taken 14 days before vaccination. This chain links TRBV9 with TRBJ2-3; D possibly corresponds to TRBD1 (6 bases). The CDR3 spells CASSAVFQGTPDTQYF. CDR3 nucleotides: TGTGCCAGCAGCGCAGTCTTCCAGGGGACCCCAGATACGCAGTATTTT.